The sequence of this TCR beta chain was determined in a study of regulatory T cells in long-lasting Graves disease. Findings of the study overall: Favored gene segments in persistent disease were TRBV28, TRBJ1-2 and TRBJ2-5.

V lost 6 bases and J 5 bases, leaving 22 bases between the germline ends. The CDR3 is 16 residues long. Germline V gene data show CDR1 as SEHNR and CDR2 as FQNEAQ (reference sequence). Time point indicated: newly diagnosed GD, antithyroid drugs for less than 3 months. The TCR library was made from RNA extracted from PBMCs. This clonotype was recorded many times. Its matching antigen is unknown. Combining iRepertoire HTBI primers with Arm-PCR of CDR3 regions, the authors built TCR beta libraries. Via MiXCR, TCRdb re-called the multiplex PCR reads, giving one row per CDR3 protein. Among about 540,000 distinct CDR3 sequences listed, approximately 13% were seen once. These sequences were also reported in another study, on T cells in Graves' hyperthyroidism and ophthalmopathy. That work states: Diagnosis relied on clinical symptoms, serum thyroxine and TRAb, thyroid ultrasound and orbital computed tomography. Ophthalmopathy was model-predicted a median about six months pre-onset.

The clonotype originates from a man aged 30 to 45 with Graves disease. The sample here was peripheral blood mononuclear cells (PBMCs), taken at new diagnosis, from a patient treated with antithyroid drugs. The V gene is TRBV7-9, the J gene TRBJ1-2, with D tentatively TRBD1 (5 bases). DNA for the CDR3: TGTGCCAGCAGTTCCCCTGCAACAGGTCTTCTTTATGGCTACACCTTC. Its protein is CASSSPATGLLYGYTF.